The 29 T cell receptor beta chains below were found in one sample sequenced in a study of blood T cells in healthy people across ages (dated by TCRdb to between 2015 and 2017). The library was produced with 5' RACE. TCRdb lists the instrument as Illumina HiSeq 2500. A second roughly 6 to 11 cycle PCR used a sample-barcoded 5' primer and a J-beta primer mix. The public reads were quality trimmed at Q25 with fastp and then assembled into clones with MiXCR by TCRdb, keeping productive beta chains. Rows are unified per CDR3 protein, each entry keeping the most common DNA and genes. This sample holds 1.5 million or so distinct CDR3 sequences; about 43% were observed only once. The top ten hold under 8% of the sample. Input material: blood. Every receptor here comes from a young woman in good health.

The rearrangement uses TRBV10-3 and TRBJ2-1; 9 nucleotides agree with TRBD1. The DNA matches TRBJ2-7 better at its end, which makes the J call doubtful. Germline CDR1 and CDR2: ENHRY and SYGVKD. This CDR3 spans 17 amino acids. The CDR3 sequence is CAIRRDRVLSSYNEQYF. CDR3 bases: TGTGCCATCAGACGGGACAGGGTTCTTAGCTCCTACAATGAGCAGTACTTC.

CDR3 in amino acids: CASSPQDPSTPNTEAFF. The CDR3 region has the DNA TGTGCCAGCAGCCCCCAGGACCCCAGCACACCGAACACTGAAGCTTTCTTT. This rearrangement joins TRBV6-2 or TRBV6-3 to TRBJ1-1; no reliable D call. V was pared by 6 bases and J by 1 base, with 21 bases between. Per germline, CDR1 MNHEY and CDR2 SVGEGT. The CDR3 consists of 17 residues.

The chain uses TRBV7-9 and TRBJ2-3; 7 positions match TRBD2. V lost 6 bases to trimming and J lost 4 bases; unmatched junction nucleotides: 10. The CDR3 extends over 15 amino acids. Germline V gives CDR1 SEHNR, CDR2 FQNEAQ (reference sequence). CDR3 region: CASRESGRVADTQYF. The CDR3 DNA reads as TGTGCCAGCAGGGAGTCAGGGAGGGTTGCAGATACGCAGTATTTT.

This chain uses TRBV6-5 with TRBJ2-7, with 8 bases fitting TRBD2. The germline V gene has CDR1 MNHEY and CDR2 SVGAGI. The CDR3 spans 20 residues. The J segment lost 3 bases and the V segment lost 1 base, leaving 20 bases of the junction unmatched. The CDR3 coding sequence is TGTGCCAGCAGTTACTTCCTCGGCGGGGTGCGGGAGGACTCACACTACGAGCAGTACTTC. Translation: CASSYFLGGVREDSHYEQYF.

This clonotype has just a few counts. The chain uses TRBV7-2 and TRBJ2-3; 9 bases match TRBD2. V lost 2 bases and J lost 7; bases outside the gene matches: 7. The CDR3 contains 15 residues. Germline V CDR1 and CDR2: SGHTA, FQGNSA. DNA for the CDR3: TGTGCCAGCAGCTTATCGGCGGGAGGGCCAAATACGCAGTATTTT. This sequence encodes CASSLSAGGPNTQYF.

The CDR3 coding sequence is TGCAGCGTTGTGCCTAGCGAACATCTGATAACCTACGAGCAGTACTTC. This sequence encodes CSVVPSEHLITYEQYF. The V and J genes are TRBV29-1 and TRBJ2-7, with TRBD2 as a possible D gene (6 bases). Germline CDR1 SQVTM, CDR2 ANQGSEA. The CDR3 runs to 16 residues. V was shortened by 4 bases and J by 2 bases, with 21 bases between the two germline ends.

The count of this clonotype is one. This sequence joins TRBV5-6 and TRBJ2-5; D possibly corresponds to TRBD2 (5 bases). From germline, CDR1 is SGHDT and CDR2 YYEEEE. Trimming shortened V by 4 bases and J by 0 bases, and 13 bases separated the two germline ends. The CDR3 has 15 residues. The CDR3 loop reads CASSHPRDHQETQYF. CDR3 DNA: TGTGCCAGCAGCCACCCCCGGGATCACCAAGAGACCCAGTACTTC.

The chain employs TRBV5-1 and TRBJ1-4; D is undetermined. The V and J ends lost 5 bases and 0 bases respectively, with 8 bases between them. The germline V gene has CDR1 SGHRS and CDR2 YFSETQ. CDR3 length: 14 residues. The CDR3 loop is CASRRRTTNEKLFF. The DNA of the CDR3 is TGCGCCAGCAGGCGGAGAACAACTAATGAAAAACTGTTTTTT.

This clonotype was seen a few times. The gene calls are TRBV29-1 and TRBJ2-3, with 9 positions matching TRBD2. The V gene end was trimmed by 7 bases and the J gene end by 13 bases; junction bases not matched to a gene: 9. The germline gives CDR1 SQVTM, CDR2 ANQGSEA. The CDR3 is 11 amino acids. CDR3 nucleotides: TGCAGCGAGTCTAGCGGGACCGGGGAGTATTTT. Protein sequence: CSESSGTGEYF.

V gene TRBV29-1 combines with J gene TRBJ1-4, with no clear D. The CDR3 spans 13 residues. V lost 4 bases and J 5 bases, leaving 11 bases between the germline ends. The V gene's germline CDR1 is SQVTM and CDR2 ANQGSEA. In DNA form, the CDR3 reads TGCAGCGTTGTGGGCAGTGAGAATGAAAAACTGTTTTTT. As protein: CSVVGSENEKLFF.

V gene TRBV6-5 combines with J gene TRBJ2-7, with D perhaps TRBD1 or TRBD2 (6 bases each). The J call could be wrong; TRBJ2-5 is a better fit for the DNA end. The germline CDR1 and CDR2 sequences are MNHEY and SVGAGI. This CDR3 is built from 15 residues. Here the CDR3 DNA reads TGTGCCAGCAGCATAGGGGGGAGTCGCCAAGAGACCCAGTACTTC. Protein: CASSIGGSRQETQYF.

This clonotype turned up a few times. The gene calls are TRBV7-3 and TRBJ2-1; 7 bases line up with TRBD2. V lost 1 base to trimming and J lost 3 bases; unmatched junction nucleotides: 6. Germline assignment: CDR1 SGHTA and CDR2 FQGTGA. The CDR3 is made up of 16 amino acids. This chain's CDR3 is CASSLMGGMLYNEQFF. In DNA form, the CDR3 reads TGTGCCAGCAGCTTAATGGGGGGGATGCTCTACAATGAGCAGTTCTTC.

As to this clonotype: Relative to the germline gene, one junction end is altered; a read error may explain this. This chain links TRBV27 with TRBJ1-6; TRBD1 matches at 9 bases. Germline CDR1 MNHEY, CDR2 SMNVEV (reference sequence). This CDR3 region has 16 residues. CDR3 amino acids: CASSPVGDRDGSPPHF. The CDR3 DNA reads TGTGCCAGCAGCCCAGTCGGGGACAGGGATGGTTCACCCCCCCACTTT.

J is TRBJ2-5 and V is TRBV7-2, with D tentatively TRBD2 (7 bases). The DNA end is more similar to TRBJ2-7, so the J call may be wrong. Germline V CDR1 and CDR2: SGHTA, FQGNSA. The CDR3 loop spans 16 amino acids. CDR3 amino acids: CASSTTLAEGAYEQYF. The CDR3, as DNA: TGTGCCAGCAGCACTACCCTAGCGGAGGGGGCCTACGAGCAGTACTTC.

This clonotype was seen a few times. This rearrangement joins TRBV7-9 to TRBJ1-2, with 9 bases identical to TRBD1. The CDR3 has 14 residues. The germline CDR1 and CDR2 sequences are SEHNR and FQNEAQ (reference sequence). The J segment lost 6 bases and the V segment lost 6 bases, leaving 8 bases of the junction unmatched. CDR3: CASRGDRVLNGYTF. The CDR3 DNA follows: TGTGCCAGCAGGGGGGACAGGGTATTGAATGGCTACACCTTC.

This clonotype was seen a few times. The rearrangement joins TRBV20-1 to TRBJ2-1; TRBD1 is a possible D gene (5 bases). The V end was cut by 6 bases, the J end by 1 base, with 10 bases between. The CDR3 is 13 residues long. Germline CDR1 is DFQATT and CDR2 is SNEGSKA (reference sequence). The chain's CDR3 is CSALGQSYNEQFF. The CDR3 bases are TGCAGTGCCCTCGGACAATCCTACAATGAGCAGTTCTTC.

The chain recombines TRBV29-1 with TRBJ1-2; weak D call: TRBD1 (6 bases). CDR3 length: 13 amino acids. The V gene's germline CDR1 is SQVTM and CDR2 ANQGSEA. Trimming removed 6 bases at V and 8 bases at J, with 19 bases between. CDR3 sequence: CSVPGGDTGGYTF. CDR3 sequence (DNA): TGCAGCGTGCCAGGCGGGGACACTGGAGGCTACACCTTC. Using reference TRBV29-1 and TRBJ1-2 for the parts outside the CDR3, the full variable domain is SAVISQKPSRDICQRGTSLTIQCQVDSQVTMMFWYRQQPGQSLTLIATANQGSEATYESGFVIDKFPISRPNLTFSTLTVSNMSPEDSSIYLCSVPGGDTGGYTFGSGTRLTVV.

J is TRBJ2-7 and V is TRBV28; D gene ambiguous. The CDR3 is 12 amino acids. Trimming cost V 3 bases and J 7 bases, with 10 bases left between them. Germline CDR1 MDHEN, CDR2 SYDVKM. CDR3 loop: CASSFWAREQYF. DNA of the CDR3: TGTGCCAGCAGTTTCTGGGCGCGGGAGCAGTACTTC.

The genes are TRBV4-2 and TRBJ2-1, with 15 nucleotides matching TRBD2. The J call is doubtful: the DNA matches TRBJ2-7 better. The CDR3 covers 21 residues. CDR1 is LGHNA and CDR2 is YNFKEQ in the germline V gene. DNA for the CDR3: TGTGCCAGCAGCCAGCCCACTTCGGGGACTAGCGGGAGGTTAGCCCACAATGAGCAGTACTTC. It yields the protein CASSQPTSGTSGRLAHNEQYF.

About this clonotype: It may be a read error: a sequence one base away is much more abundant. The chain couples TRBV4-1 to TRBJ2-5; D is ambiguous. The J call may be faulty, since TRBJ2-7 better matches the DNA end. The CDR3 is made up of 13 amino acids. Germline-derived CDR1 and CDR2 are MGHRA and YSYEKL. CDR3 in amino acids: CASSPRKNYEQYF. Here the CDR3 DNA reads TGCGCCAGCAGCCCCCGGAAAAACTACGAGCAGTACTTC.

The chain carries TRBV20-1 and TRBJ2-7; maybe TRBD1 (5 bases). Germline-derived CDR1 and CDR2 are DFQATT and SNEGSKA (reference sequence). This CDR3 has 14 residues. Trimming removed 5 bases at V and 1 base at J, with 15 bases between. The CDR3 DNA reads as TGCAGTGCTCACCAGCCAGGGAAATCCTACGAGCAGTACTTC. It is translated as CSAHQPGKSYEQYF.

In its sample, this clonotype was seen a few times. The J gene is TRBJ2-7, the V gene TRBV12-3 or TRBV12-4; perhaps TRBD1 as D (5 bases). The CDR3 totals 12 residues. V was cut by 5 bases and J by 8 bases, with 13 bases left in between. As DNA, the CDR3 is TGTGCCAGCAGTCCCTCAGGGATCCAGCAGTACTTC. It translates to CASSPSGIQQYF.

The V gene is TRBV6-1, the J gene TRBJ2-3; perhaps TRBD2 as D (5 bases). CDR3 length: 16 residues. CDR1 is MNHNS and CDR2 is SASEGT in the germline V gene. V was shortened by 2 bases and J by 8 bases, with 20 bases between the two germline ends. The CDR3 loop is CASSESRRLQWGTQYF. DNA for the CDR3: TGTGCCAGCAGTGAAAGCAGGAGGCTGCAATGGGGTACGCAGTATTTT.

Here the CDR3 reads CASSLAPNEQYF. CDR3 bases: TGTGCCAGCAGTTTAGCGCCCAACGAGCAGTACTTC. The gene calls are TRBV12-3 or TRBV12-4 and TRBJ2-7; D not resolved. Deletions cut 0 bases from V and 5 bases from J, with 5 bases between. The CDR3 sequence is 12 residues long.

The table lists this clonotype with a few counts. The chain recombines TRBV5-1 with TRBJ2-7; 11 bases are shared with TRBD2. CDR1 and CDR2 (germline): SGHRS, YFSETQ. Trimming removed 1 base from V and 7 bases from J; junction bases left unmatched: 7. The CDR3 runs 15 residues. The CDR3 bases are TGCGCCAGCAGCTTGACTAGCGGGAGTGGCGATGAGCAGTACTTC. Its protein product is CASSLTSGSGDEQYF.

This clonotype was found a few times. The chain combines TRBV15 with TRBJ2-3; 16 bases map to TRBD2. There are 19 residues in the CDR3. Germline V gene sequence: CDR1 LNHNV, CDR2 YYDKDF (reference sequence). The V and J ends lost 3 bases and 4 bases, in that order; junction bases with no gene match: 10. In DNA form, the CDR3 reads TGTGCCACCAGCAGGGAAGCTGGGACTAGCGGGAGGGTAGCAGATACGCAGTATTTT. It codes for CATSREAGTSGRVADTQYF.

This chain joins TRBV14 and TRBJ1-2; the D is unclear. Germline V CDR1 and CDR2: SGHDN, FVKESK. This CDR3 comprises 12 residues. With 1 base removed from V and 8 bases from J, the gap between germline ends came to 8 bases. The CDR3 spells CASSQAERGYTF. The CDR3 DNA follows: TGTGCCAGCAGCCAAGCCGAGAGGGGCTACACCTTC.

This chain uses TRBV6-5 with TRBJ2-7, with D perhaps given as TRBD1 or TRBD2 (7 bases each). The germline V and J ends were trimmed by 7 bases and 0 bases, with 16 bases remaining between them. Germline V gene lookup returns CDR1 MNHEY and CDR2 SVGAGI. The CDR3 covers 15 residues. The CDR3 bases are TGTGCCAGCAATCGCAGGGGGGGGGACTCCTACGAGCAGTACTTC. Amino acid sequence: CASNRRGGDSYEQYF.

There are a few counts of this clonotype. The gene calls are TRBV29-1 and TRBJ2-4; 7 bases agree with TRBD2. Per germline, CDR1 SQVTM and CDR2 ANQGSEA. V lost 2 bases to trimming and J lost 7 bases; unmatched junction nucleotides: 5. The CDR3 spans 13 residues. The CDR3 DNA follows: TGCAGCGTTGAACTTACTAGCGTGAACATTCAGTACTTC. It encodes CSVELTSVNIQYF.